This is a list of T cell receptor beta chains from one sample in a study of CD8 T cells in Susac syndrome. TCRdb itself ran the immunoSEQ multiplex PCR reads through MiXCR, one entry per CDR3 protein. This sample has 200,000 or so distinct CDR3 sequences, with 90% to 95% found just once. The sequenced material came from CD4+ T cells from PBMCs. These receptors were obtained from a human donor with multiple sclerosis. Each CDR3 is given with its conserved first and last residue. Each record gives: V gene, CDR3 length, CDR3 protein.

TRBV5-1	16	CASSLVTSGGWETQYF
TRBV9	15	CASSVGTNFYNEQFF
TRBV29-1	12	CSVGRQGRSYTF
TRBV20-1	14	CSARGTPLNTEAFF
TRBV3-1	14	CASSHLGDHETQYF
TRBV30	13	CALTGGRNYGYTF
TRBV12-3/TRBV12-4	13	CASRLRTSDEQFF
TRBV30	14	CAWSVLPGDREQYF
TRBV6-2/TRBV6-3	11	CASSQGPQKFF
TRBV20-1	13	CSAPGPINEKLFF